This T cell receptor beta chain was sequenced in a study of T cells in Graves' hyperthyroidism and ophthalmopathy. Study results and caveats: Ophthalmopathy was distinguished from stable hyperthyroidism by 13 V-J signatures. A median around six months before onset, the model predicted ophthalmopathy.

The PBMCs studied were ones that came from 10 ml fresh peripheral blood. Amplification of TCR beta CDR3 regions was performed using RNA transcripts as template. The primer set for the first-round RT-PCR of the TCR CDR3 was HTBI. One entry per CDR3 protein results from TCRdb running MiXCR on the multiplex PCR reads. The table lists about 600,000 distinct CDR3 sequences, 14% of them singletons, with 6.5% to 9% in the top ten. Many counts were recorded for this clonotype. Its target is unknown. V was clipped by 6 bases and J by 7 bases, with 15 bases between them. Germline CDR1 is MNHEY and CDR2 is SVGEGT. The CDR3 has 13 residues.

The material sequenced was blood. The genes are TRBV6-2 or TRBV6-3 and TRBJ1-1; no clear D. This TCR derives from a woman between 18 and 30 years old with Graves' ophthalmopathy. In DNA form, the CDR3 reads TGTGCCAGCAGGTTTAGTACACCAGTTGAAGCTTTCTTT. Protein product: CASRFSTPVEAFF.